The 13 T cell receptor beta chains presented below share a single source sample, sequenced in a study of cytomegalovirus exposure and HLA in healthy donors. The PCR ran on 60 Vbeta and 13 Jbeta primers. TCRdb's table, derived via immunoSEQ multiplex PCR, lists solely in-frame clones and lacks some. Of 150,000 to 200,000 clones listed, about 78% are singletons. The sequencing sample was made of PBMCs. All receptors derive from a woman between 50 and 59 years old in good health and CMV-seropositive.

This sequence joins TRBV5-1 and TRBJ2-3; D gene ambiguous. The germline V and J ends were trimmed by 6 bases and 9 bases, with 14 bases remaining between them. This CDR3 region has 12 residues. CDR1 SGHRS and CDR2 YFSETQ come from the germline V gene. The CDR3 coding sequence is TGCGCCAGCACCCCGGAAACGAGGACGCAGTATTTT. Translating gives CASTPETRTQYF.

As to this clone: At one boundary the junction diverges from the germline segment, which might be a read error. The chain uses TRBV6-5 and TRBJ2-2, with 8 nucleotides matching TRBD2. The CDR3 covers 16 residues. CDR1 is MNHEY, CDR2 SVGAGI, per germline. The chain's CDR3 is CASSYYGTRNTGELFF. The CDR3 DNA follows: TGTGCCAGCAGCTACTACGGGACTAGAAACACCGGGGAGCTGTTTTTT.

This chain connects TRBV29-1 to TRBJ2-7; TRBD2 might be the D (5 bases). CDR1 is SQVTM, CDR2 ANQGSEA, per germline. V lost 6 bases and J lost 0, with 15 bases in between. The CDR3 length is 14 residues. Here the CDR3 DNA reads TGCAGCGTATCCCCGGGGTTCTACTCCTACGAGCAGTACTTC. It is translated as CSVSPGFYSYEQYF.

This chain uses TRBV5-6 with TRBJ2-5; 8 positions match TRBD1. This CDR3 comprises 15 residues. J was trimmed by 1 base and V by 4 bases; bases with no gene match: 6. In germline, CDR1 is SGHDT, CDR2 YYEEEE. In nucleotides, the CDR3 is TGTGCCAGCAGCACTGGGACAGGCGTCCAAGAGACCCAGTACTTC. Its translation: CASSTGTGVQETQYF.

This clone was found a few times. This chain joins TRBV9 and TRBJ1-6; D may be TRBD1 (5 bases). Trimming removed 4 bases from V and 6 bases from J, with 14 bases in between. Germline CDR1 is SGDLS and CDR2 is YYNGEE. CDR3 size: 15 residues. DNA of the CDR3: TGTGCCAGCAGCCCTCCGGGGGGTAGTAATTCACCCCTCCACTTT. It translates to CASSPPGGSNSPLHF.

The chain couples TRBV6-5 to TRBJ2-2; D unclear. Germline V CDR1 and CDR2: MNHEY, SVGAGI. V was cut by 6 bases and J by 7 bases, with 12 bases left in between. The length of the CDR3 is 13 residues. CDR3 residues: CASSPGEYGELFF. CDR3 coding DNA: TGTGCCAGCAGCCCCGGAGAGTACGGGGAGCTGTTTTTT.

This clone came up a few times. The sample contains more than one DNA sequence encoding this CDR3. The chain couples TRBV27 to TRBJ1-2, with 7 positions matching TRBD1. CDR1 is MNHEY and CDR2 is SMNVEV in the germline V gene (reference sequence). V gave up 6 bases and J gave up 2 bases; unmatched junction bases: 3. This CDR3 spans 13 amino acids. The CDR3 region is CASSPTGNYGYTF. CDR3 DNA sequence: TGTGCCAGCAGCCCGACAGGGAACTATGGCTACACCTTC.

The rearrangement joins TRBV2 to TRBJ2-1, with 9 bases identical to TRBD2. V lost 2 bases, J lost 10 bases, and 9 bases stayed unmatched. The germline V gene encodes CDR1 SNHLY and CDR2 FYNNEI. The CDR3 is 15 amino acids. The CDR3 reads CASSERTSESGEQFF. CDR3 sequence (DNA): TGTGCCAGCAGTGAAAGGACTAGCGAATCAGGGGAGCAGTTCTTC.

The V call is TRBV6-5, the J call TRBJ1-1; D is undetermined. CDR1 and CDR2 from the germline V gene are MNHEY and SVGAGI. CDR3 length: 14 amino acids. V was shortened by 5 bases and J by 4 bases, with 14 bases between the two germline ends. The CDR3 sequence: CASSVGLGSTEAFF. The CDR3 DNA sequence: TGTGCCAGCAGTGTGGGATTGGGGAGCACTGAAGCTTTCTTT.

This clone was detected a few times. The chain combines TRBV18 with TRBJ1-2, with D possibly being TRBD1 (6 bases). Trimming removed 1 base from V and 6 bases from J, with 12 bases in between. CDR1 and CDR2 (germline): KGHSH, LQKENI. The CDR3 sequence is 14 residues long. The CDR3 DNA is TGTGCCAGCTCACCACAACGGGGGGCGCATGGCTACACCTTC. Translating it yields CASSPQRGAHGYTF.

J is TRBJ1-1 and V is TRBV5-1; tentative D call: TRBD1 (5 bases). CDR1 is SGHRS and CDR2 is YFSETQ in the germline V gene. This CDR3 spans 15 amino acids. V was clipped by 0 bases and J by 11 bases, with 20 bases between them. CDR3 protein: CASSLDRTIIPVAFF. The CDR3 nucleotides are TGCGCCAGCAGCTTGGATCGGACAATAATCCCTGTGGCTTTCTTT.

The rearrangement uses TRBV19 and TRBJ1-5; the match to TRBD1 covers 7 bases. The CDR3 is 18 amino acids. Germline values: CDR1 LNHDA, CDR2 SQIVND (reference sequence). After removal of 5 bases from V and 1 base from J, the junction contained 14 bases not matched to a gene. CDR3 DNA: TGTGCCAGTAGTGCGCGGGACAGCGCTGCGATCAGCAATCAGCCCCAGCATTTT. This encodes CASSARDSAAISNQPQHF. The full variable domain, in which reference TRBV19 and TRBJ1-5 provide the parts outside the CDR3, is DGGITQSPKYLFRKEGQNVTLSCEQNLNHDAMYWYRQDPGQGLRLIYYSQIVNDFQKGDIAEGYSVSREKKESFPLTVTSAQKNPTAFYLCASSARDSAAISNQPQHFGDGTRLSIL.

CDR3 DNA sequence: TGTGCCAGCAGCGCCGGAGGGGGACAGCACTACGAGCAGTACTTC. As protein: CASSAGGGQHYEQYF. The chain joins TRBV9 to TRBJ2-7; D is possibly TRBD1 (7 bases). Trimming left V 3 bases short and J 3 bases short, with 16 bases between. This CDR3 has 15 residues. CDR1 is SGDLS, CDR2 YYNGEE, per germline.